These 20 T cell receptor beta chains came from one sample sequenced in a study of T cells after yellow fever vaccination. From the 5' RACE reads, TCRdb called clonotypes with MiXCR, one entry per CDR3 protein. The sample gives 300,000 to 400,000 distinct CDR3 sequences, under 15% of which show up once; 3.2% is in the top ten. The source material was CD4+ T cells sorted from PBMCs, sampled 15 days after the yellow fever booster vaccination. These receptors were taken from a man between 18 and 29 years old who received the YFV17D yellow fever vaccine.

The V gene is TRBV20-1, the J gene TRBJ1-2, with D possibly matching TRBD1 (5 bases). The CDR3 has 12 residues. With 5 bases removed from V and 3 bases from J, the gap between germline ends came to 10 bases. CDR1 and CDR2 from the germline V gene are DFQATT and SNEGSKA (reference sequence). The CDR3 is CSAPGSDYGYTF. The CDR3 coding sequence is TGCAGTGCTCCAGGGTCAGACTATGGCTACACCTTC.

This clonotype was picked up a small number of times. The CDR3 spells CASSLIRFSAFF. CDR3 DNA sequence: TGTGCCAGCAGCTTAATCAGGTTTAGCGCTTTCTTT. The rearrangement links TRBV7-9 to TRBJ1-1; no clear D. Trimming took 2 bases from V and 11 from J, leaving 12 bases between them. Per the germline V gene, CDR1 is SEHNR and CDR2 is FQNEAQ (reference sequence). This CDR3 is 12 amino acids long.

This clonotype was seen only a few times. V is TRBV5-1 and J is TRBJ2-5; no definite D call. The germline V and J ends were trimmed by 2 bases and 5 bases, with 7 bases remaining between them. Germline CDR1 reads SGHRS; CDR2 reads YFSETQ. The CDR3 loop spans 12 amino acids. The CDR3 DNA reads TGCGCCAGCAGCTTCCTCCGGGAGACCCAGTACTTC. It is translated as CASSFLRETQYF.

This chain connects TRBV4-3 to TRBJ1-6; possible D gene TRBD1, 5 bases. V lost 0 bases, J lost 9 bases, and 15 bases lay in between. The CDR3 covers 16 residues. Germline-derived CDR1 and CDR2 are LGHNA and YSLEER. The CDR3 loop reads CASSQDWEGRSSPLHF. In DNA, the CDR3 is TGCGCCAGCAGCCAAGATTGGGAGGGGAGGAGTTCACCCCTCCACTTT.

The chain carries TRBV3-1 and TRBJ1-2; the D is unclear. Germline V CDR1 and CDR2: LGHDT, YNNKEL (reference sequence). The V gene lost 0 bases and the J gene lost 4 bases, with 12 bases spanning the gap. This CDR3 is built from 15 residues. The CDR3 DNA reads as TGTGCCAGCAGCCAAGATTTGGCAGTGGGCTATGGCTACACCTTC. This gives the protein CASSQDLAVGYGYTF. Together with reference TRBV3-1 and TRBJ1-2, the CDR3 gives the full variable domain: DTAVSQTPKYLVTQMGNDKSIKCEQNLGHDTMYWYKQDSKKFLKIMFSYNNKELIINETVPNRFSPKSPDKAHLNLHINSLELGDSAVYFCASSQDLAVGYGYTFGSGTRLTVV.

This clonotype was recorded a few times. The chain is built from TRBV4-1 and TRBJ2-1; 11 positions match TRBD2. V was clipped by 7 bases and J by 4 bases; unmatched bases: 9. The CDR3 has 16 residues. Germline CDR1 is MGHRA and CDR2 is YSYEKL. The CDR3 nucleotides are TGCGCCAGCACTGAAGAGGTAGCGGGGGGGTACAATGAGCAGTTCTTC. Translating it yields CASTEEVAGGYNEQFF.

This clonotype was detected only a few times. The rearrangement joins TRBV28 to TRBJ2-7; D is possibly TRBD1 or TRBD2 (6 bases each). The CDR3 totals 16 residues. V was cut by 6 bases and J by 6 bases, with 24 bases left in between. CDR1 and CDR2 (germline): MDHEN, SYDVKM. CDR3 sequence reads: CASRPSGGGLMGEQYV. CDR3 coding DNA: TGTGCCAGCAGACCCTCCGGAGGGGGACTGATGGGCGAGCAGTACGTC.

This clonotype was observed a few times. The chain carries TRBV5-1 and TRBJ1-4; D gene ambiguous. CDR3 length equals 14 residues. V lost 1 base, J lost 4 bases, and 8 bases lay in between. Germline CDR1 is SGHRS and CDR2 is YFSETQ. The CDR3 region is CASSLRTSNEKLFF. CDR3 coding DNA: TGCGCCAGCAGCTTGAGGACTAGTAATGAAAAACTGTTTTTT.

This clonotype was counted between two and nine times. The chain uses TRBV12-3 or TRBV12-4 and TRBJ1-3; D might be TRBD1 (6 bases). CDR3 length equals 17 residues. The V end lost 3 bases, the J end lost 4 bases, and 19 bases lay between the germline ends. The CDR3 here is CASSFNYGGGHGNTIYF. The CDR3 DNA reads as TGTGCCAGCAGTTTTAATTATGGGGGGGGGCACGGAAACACCATATATTTT.

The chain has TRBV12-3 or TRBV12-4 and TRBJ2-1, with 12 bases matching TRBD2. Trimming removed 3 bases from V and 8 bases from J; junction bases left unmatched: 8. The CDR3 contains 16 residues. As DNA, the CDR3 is TGTGCCAGCAGTTTCTGGACTAGCGGGGTCCCGGATGAGCAGTTCTTC. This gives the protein CASSFWTSGVPDEQFF.

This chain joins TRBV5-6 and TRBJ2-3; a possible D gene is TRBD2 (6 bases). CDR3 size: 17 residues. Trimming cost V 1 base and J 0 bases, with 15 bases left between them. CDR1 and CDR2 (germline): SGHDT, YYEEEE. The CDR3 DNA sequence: TGTGCCAGCAGCTTGACTCAAACGGGGACTAGCACAGATACGCAGTATTTT. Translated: CASSLTQTGTSTDTQYF.

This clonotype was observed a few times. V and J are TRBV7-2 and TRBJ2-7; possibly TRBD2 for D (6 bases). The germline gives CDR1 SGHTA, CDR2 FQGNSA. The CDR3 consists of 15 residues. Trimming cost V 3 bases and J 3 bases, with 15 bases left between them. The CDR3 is CASSLDGGGSYEQYV. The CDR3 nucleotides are TGTGCCAGCAGCTTGGACGGGGGAGGCAGCTACGAGCAGTACGTC.

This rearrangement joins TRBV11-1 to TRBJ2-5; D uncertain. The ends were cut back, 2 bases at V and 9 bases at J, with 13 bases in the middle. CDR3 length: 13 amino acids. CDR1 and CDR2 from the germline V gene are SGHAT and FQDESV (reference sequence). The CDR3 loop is CASSLFDQPPQYF. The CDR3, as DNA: TGTGCCAGCAGCTTATTCGACCAGCCGCCCCAGTACTTC.

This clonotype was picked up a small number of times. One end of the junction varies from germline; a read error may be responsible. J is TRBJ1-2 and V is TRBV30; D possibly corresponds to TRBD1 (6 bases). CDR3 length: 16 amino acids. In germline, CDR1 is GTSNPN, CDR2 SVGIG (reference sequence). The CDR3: CAWRVLGATTGNGYTF. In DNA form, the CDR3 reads TGTGCATGGAGAGTCTTGGGGGCCACAACAGGGAATGGCTACACCTTC.

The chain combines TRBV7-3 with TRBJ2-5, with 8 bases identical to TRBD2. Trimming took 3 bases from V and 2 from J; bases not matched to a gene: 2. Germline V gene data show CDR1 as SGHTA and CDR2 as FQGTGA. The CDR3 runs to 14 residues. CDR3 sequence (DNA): TGTGCCAGCAGCTTTAGCGGGACGCAAGAGACCCAGTACTTC. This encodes CASSFSGTQETQYF.

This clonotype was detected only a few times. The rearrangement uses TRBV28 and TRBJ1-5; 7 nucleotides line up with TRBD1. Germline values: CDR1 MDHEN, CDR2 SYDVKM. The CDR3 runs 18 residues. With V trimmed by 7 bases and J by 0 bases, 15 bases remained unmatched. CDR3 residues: CASTQPGTDYYSNQPQHF. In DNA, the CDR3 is TGTGCCAGCACCCAACCAGGGACAGACTATTATAGCAATCAGCCCCAGCATTTT.

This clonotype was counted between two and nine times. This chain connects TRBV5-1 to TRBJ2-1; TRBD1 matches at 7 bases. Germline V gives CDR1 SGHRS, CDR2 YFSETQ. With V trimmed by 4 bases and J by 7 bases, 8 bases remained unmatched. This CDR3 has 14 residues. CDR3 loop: CASSPRQGQNEQFF. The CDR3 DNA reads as TGCGCCAGCAGCCCGAGACAGGGACAGAATGAGCAGTTCTTC.

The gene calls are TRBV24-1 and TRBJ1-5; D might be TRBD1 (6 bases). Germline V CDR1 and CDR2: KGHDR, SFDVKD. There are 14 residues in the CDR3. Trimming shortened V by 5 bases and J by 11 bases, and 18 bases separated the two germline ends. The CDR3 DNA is TGTGCCACCAGTGTCGGGGGGGCGGATTCAGCCCAGCATTTT. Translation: CATSVGGADSAQHF.

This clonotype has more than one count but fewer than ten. CDR3 DNA: TGTGCCAGCGCCAGGACAGGGCGGGATGAAAAACTGTTTTTT. Its protein is CASARTGRDEKLFF. This chain connects TRBV7-2 to TRBJ1-4, with 8 bases identical to TRBD1. The CDR3 extends over 14 amino acids. CDR1 SGHTA and CDR2 FQGNSA come from the germline V gene. V dropped 8 bases and J dropped 6; count of bases not matched to a gene: 8.

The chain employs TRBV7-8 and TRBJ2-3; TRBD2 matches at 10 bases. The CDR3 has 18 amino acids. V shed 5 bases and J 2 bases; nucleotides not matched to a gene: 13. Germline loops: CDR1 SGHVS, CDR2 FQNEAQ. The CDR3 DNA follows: TGTGCCAGCAGCCTCGGAATAGCGGGGGGACCCCCCACAGATACGCAGTATTTT. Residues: CASSLGIAGGPPTDTQYF.